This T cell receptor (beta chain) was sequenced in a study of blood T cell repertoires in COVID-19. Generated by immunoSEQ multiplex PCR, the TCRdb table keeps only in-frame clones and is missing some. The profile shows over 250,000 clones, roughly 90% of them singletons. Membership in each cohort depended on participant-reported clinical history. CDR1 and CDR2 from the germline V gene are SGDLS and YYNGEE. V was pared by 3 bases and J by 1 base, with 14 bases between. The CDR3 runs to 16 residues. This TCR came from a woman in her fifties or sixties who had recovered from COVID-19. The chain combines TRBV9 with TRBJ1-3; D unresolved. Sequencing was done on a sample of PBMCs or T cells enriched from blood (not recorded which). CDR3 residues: CASSAPLAGSGNTIYF. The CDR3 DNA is TGTGCCAGCAGCGCCCCACTGGCAGGATCTGGAAACACCATATATTTT.